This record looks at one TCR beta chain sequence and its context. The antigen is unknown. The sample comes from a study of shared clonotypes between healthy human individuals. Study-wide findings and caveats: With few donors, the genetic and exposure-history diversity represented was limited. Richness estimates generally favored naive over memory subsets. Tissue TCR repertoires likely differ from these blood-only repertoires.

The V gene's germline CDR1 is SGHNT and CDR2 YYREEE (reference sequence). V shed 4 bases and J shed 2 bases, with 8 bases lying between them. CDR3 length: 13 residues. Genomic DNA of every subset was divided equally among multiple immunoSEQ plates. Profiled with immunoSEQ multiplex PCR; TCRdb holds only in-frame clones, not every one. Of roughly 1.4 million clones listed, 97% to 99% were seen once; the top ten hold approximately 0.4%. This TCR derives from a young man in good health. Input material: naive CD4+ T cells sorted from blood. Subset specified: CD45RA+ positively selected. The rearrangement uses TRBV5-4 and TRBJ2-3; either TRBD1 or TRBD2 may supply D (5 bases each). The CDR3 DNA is TGTGCCAGCAGCGGGGGAAACACAGATACGCAGTATTTT. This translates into CASSGGNTDTQYF.